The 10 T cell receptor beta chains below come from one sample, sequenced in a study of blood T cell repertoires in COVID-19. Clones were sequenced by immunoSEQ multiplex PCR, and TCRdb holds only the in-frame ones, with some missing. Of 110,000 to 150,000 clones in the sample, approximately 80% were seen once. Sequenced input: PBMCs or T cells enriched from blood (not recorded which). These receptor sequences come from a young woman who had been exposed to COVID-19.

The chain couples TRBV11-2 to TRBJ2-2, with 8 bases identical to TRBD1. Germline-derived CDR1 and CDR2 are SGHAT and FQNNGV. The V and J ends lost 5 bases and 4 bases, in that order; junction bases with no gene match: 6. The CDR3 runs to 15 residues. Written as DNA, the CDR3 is TGTGCCAGCAGCGGTACCACAGGGGGCACCGGGGAGCTGTTTTTT. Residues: CASSGTTGGTGELFF. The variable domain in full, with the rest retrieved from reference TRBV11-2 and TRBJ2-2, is EAGVAQSPRYKIIEKRQSVAFWCNPISGHATLYWYQQILGQGPKLLIQFQNNGVVDDSQLPKDRFSAERLKGVDSTLKIQPAKLEDSAVYLCASSGTTGGTGELFFGEGSRLTVL.

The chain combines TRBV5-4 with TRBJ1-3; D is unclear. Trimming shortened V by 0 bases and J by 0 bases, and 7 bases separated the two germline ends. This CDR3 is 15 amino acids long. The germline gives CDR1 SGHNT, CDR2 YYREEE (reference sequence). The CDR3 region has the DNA TGTGCCAGCAGCTTGGGGGCAGGCTCTGGAAACACCATATATTTT. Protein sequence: CASSLGAGSGNTIYF.

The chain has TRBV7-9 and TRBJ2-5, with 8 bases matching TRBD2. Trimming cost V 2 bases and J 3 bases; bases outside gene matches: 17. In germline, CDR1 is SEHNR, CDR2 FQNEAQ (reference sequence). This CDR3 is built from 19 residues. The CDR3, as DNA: TGTGCCAGCAGCTTATTTCGTTCGGTACCAGCGGGAGAGGAAGAGACCCAGTACTTC. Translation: CASSLFRSVPAGEEETQYF. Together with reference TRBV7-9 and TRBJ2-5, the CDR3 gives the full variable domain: DTGVSQNPRHKITKRGQNVTFRCDPISEHNRLYWYRQTLGQGPEFLTYFQNEAQLEKSRLLSDRFSAERPKGSFSTLEIQRTEQGDSAMYLCASSLFRSVPAGEEETQYFGPGTRLLVL.

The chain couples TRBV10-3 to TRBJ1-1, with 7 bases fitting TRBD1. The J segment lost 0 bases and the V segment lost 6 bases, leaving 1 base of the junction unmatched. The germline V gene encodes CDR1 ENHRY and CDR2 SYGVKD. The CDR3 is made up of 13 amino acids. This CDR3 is CAIRGQLNTEAFF. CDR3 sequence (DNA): TGTGCCATCAGGGGACAGTTGAACACTGAAGCTTTCTTT.

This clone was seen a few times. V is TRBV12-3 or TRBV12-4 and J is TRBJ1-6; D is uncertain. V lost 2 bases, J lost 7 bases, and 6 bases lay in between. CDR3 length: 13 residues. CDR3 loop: CASSLTGNSPLHF. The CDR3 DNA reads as TGTGCCAGCAGTTTAACGGGGAATTCACCCCTCCACTTT.

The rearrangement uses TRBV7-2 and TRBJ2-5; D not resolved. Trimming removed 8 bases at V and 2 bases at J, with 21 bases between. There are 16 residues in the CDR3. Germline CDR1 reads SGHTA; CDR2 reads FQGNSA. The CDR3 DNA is TGTGCCAGCGAGCCCCCCGGTGGTATGCAACAAGAGACCCAGTACTTC. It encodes CASEPPGGMQQETQYF.

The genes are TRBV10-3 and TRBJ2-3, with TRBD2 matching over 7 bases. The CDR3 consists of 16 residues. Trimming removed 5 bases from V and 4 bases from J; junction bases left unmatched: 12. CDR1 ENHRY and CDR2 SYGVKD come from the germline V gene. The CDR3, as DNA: TGTGCCATCAGTCCCTCCAGCTGGGAGGGTGCAGATACGCAGTATTTT. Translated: CAISPSSWEGADTQYF.

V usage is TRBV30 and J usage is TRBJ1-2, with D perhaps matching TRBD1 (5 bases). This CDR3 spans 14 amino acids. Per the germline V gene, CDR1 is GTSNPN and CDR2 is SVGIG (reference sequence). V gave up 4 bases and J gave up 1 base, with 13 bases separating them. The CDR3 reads CAWTKTERNYGYTF. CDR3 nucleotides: TGTGCCTGGACCAAGACAGAGCGTAACTATGGCTACACCTTC.

CDR3 loop: CASSQTGGRNQPQHF. Written as DNA, the CDR3 is TGTGCCAGCAGCCAAACTGGTGGCAGGAATCAGCCCCAGCATTTT. The genes are TRBV6-5 and TRBJ1-5; no clear D gene. V lost 6 bases and J lost 4, with 16 bases in between. The germline V gene has CDR1 MNHEY and CDR2 SVGAGI. CDR3 length: 15 residues.

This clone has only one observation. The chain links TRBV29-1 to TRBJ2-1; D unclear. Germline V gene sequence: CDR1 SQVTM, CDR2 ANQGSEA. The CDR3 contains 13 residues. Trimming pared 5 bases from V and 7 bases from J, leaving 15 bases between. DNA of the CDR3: TGCAGCGTTTTGCCCCGCCAGTGGAATGAGCAGTTCTTC. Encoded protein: CSVLPRQWNEQFF.